This record covers a single T cell receptor beta chain. Antigen unknown. The data stem from a study of OX40 agonist ivuxolimab in advanced cancers. On the study more broadly: Clinicians treated patients with ivuxolimab, an agonistic anti-OX40 (CD134) antibody. Patients receiving dose escalation had hepatocellular carcinoma, melanoma, renal cell or head and neck cancer. Findings of the study overall: Researchers report that CD8+ T cells had, on average, more expanded clones than CD4+.

TCRdb's copy holds only in-frame clones and misses some; the assay was immunoSEQ multiplex PCR. The sample lists about 62,000 clones, about 79% occurring once. The origin of this receptor is an adult with an advanced solid tumor such as melanoma, head and neck, liver or kidney cancer. Sequenced here: CD4+ or CD8+ T cells sorted from blood, sampled in a trial of the OX40 agonist ivuxolimab.

The CDR3 nucleotides are TGTGCCAGCAGTCCACGACAGGGGGGTTTCGATGGCTACACCTTC. Translated, it gives CASSPRQGGFDGYTF. This chain connects TRBV27 to TRBJ1-2, with TRBD1 matching over 9 bases. From germline, CDR1 is MNHEY and CDR2 SMNVEV (reference sequence). This CDR3 is built from 15 residues. After removal of 5 bases from V and 6 bases from J, the junction contained 10 bases not matched to a gene.